This T cell receptor beta chain was captured by sequencing in a study of T cells after yellow fever vaccination. Regarding the study as a whole: Researchers cautioned that FACS-sorted repertoires could harbor abundant clonotypes contaminating from the bulk population.

Germline loops: CDR1 SGHAT, CDR2 FQNNGV. This CDR3 region has 15 residues. V lost 5 bases, J lost 3 bases, and 10 bases stayed unmatched. This clonotype has ten or more counts. TCR cDNA, made by 5'RACE template switching, carried an added universal primer site and UMIs. TCRdb passed the 5' RACE reads through MiXCR, listing each CDR3 protein once. The sample holds under 55,000 distinct CDR3 sequences, roughly 6.4% seen once. The chain combines TRBV11-2 with TRBJ2-7; 7 bases match TRBD2. This receptor was identified in a man aged 25 to 40 who received the YFV17D yellow fever vaccine. The material sequenced was CD8+ T cells not binding an NS4B(214-222) dextramer, sorted from PBMCs, taken 45 days after the yellow fever booster vaccination. CDR3 residues: CASSQTSARGYEQYF. The CDR3 DNA is TGTGCCAGCAGCCAAACTAGCGCGAGGGGCTACGAGCAGTACTTC.